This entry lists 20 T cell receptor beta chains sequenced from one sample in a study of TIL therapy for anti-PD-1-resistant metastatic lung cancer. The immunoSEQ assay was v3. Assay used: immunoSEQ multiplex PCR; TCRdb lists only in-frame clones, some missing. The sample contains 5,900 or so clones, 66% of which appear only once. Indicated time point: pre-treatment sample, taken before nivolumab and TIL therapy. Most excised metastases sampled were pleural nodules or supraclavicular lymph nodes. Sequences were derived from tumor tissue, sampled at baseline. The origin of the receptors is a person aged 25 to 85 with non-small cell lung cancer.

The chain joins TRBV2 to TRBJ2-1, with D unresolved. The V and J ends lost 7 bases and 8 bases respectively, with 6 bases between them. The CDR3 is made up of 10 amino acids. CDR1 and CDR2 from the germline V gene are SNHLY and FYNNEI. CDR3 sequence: CASIGDEQFF. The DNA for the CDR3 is TGTGCCAGCATTGGGGATGAGCAGTTCTTC.

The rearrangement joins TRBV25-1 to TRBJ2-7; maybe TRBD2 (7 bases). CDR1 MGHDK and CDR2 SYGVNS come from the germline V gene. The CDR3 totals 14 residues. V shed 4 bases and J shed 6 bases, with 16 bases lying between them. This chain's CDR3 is CASSGRGGQAEQYF. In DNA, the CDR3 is TGTGCCAGCAGTGGTAGGGGGGGGCAGGCCGAGCAGTACTTC.

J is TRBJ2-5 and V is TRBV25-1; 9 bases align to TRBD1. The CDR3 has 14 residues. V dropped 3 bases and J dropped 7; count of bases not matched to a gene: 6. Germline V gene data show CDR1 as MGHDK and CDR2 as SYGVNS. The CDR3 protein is CASSERQGVVTQYF. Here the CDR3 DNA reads TGTGCCAGCAGTGAGAGACAGGGGGTCGTGACCCAGTACTTC.

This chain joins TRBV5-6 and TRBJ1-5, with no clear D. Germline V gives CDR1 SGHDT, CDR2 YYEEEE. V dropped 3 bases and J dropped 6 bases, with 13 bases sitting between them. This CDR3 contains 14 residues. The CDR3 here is CASSSNVAGQPQHF. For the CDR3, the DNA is TGTGCCAGCAGCTCAAACGTGGCGGGTCAGCCCCAGCATTTT.

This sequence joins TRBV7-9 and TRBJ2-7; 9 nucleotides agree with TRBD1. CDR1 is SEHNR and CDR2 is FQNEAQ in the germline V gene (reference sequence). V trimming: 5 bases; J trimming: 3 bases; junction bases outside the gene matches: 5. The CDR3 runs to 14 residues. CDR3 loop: CASSTQGASYEQYF. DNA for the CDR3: TGTGCCAGCAGCACACAGGGGGCTAGCTACGAGCAGTACTTC.

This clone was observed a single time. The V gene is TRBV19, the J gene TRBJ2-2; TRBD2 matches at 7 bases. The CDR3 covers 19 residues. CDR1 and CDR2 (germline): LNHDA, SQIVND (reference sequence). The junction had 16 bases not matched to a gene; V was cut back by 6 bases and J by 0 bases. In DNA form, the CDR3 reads TGTGCCAGTAGCTTCTACGGGGAGGGGCGTTTCGCGAACACCGGGGAGCTGTTTTTT. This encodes CASSFYGEGRFANTGELFF. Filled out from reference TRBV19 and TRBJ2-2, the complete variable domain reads DGGITQSPKYLFRKEGQNVTLSCEQNLNHDAMYWYRQDPGQGLRLIYYSQIVNDFQKGDIAEGYSVSREKKESFPLTVTSAQKNPTAFYLCASSFYGEGRFANTGELFFGEGSRLTVL.

This CDR3 is CASRERQTNTEAFF. In nucleotides, the CDR3 is TGCGCCAGCAGGGAGCGACAAACGAACACTGAAGCTTTCTTT. J is TRBJ1-1 and V is TRBV5-1; the D is unclear. Germline V gives CDR1 SGHRS, CDR2 YFSETQ. This CDR3 contains 14 residues. Trimming stripped 5 bases from V and 1 base from J, with 12 bases between.

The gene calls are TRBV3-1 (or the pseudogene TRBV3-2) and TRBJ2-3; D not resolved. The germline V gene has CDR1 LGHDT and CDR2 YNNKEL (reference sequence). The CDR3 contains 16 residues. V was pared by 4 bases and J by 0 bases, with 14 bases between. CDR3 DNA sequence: TGTGCCAGCAGCCGGAGAGGCGGTTTTAGCACAGATACGCAGTATTTT. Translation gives CASSRRGGFSTDTQYF.

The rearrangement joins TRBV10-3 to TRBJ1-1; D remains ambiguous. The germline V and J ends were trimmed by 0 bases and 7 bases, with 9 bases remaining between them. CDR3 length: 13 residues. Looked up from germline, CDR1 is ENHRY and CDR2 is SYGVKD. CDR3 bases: TGTGCCATCAGTGAGTCTGGCGCCAATGAAGCTTTCTTT. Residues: CAISESGANEAFF.

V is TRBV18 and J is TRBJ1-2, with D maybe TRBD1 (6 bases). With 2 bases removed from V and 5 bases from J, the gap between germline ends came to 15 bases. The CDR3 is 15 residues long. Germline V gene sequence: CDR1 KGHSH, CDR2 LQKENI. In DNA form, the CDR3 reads TGTGCCAGCTCACCATCCATCGGGGGGCCTTATGGCTACACCTTC. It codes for CASSPSIGGPYGYTF.

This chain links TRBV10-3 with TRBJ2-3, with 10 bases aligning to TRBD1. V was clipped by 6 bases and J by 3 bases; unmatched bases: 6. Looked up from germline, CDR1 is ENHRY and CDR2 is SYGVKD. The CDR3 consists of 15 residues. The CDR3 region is CAISLGTGVTDTQYF. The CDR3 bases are TGTGCCATCAGCCTCGGGACAGGGGTAACAGATACGCAGTATTTT.

CDR3 sequence (DNA): TGTGCTAGTGGTTTGCTTTCGAATGAGCAGTTCTTC. Its protein product is CASGLLSNEQFF. The rearrangement uses TRBV12-5 and TRBJ2-1; unclear D gene. The CDR3 is 12 amino acids. Germline CDR1 and CDR2: LGHNT and FRNRAP. V was clipped by 2 bases and J by 7 bases, with 6 bases between them.

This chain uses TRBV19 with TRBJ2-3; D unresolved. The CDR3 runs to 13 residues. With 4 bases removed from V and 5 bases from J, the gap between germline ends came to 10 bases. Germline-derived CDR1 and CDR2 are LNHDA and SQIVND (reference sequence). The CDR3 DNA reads TGTGCCAGTAGTAATACAGTAAAAGATACGCAGTATTTT. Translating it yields CASSNTVKDTQYF.

CDR3 DNA sequence: TGCGCCAGCAGCCGACAGGCCAACACTGAAGCTTTCTTT. Translated, it gives CASSRQANTEAFF. The chain is built from TRBV5-1 and TRBJ1-1, with D perhaps TRBD1 (6 bases). This CDR3 comprises 13 residues. The V end lost 4 bases, the J end lost 2 bases, and 9 bases lay between the germline ends. Per germline, CDR1 SGHRS and CDR2 YFSETQ.

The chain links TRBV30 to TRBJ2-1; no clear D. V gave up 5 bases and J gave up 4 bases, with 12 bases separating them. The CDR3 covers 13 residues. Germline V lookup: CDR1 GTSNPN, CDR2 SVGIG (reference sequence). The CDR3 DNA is TGTGCCTGGGTGGGGATGGCATACAATGAGCAGTTCTTC. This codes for CAWVGMAYNEQFF. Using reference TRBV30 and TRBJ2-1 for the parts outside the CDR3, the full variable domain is SQTIHQWPATLVQPVGSPLSLECTVEGTSNPNLYWYRQAAGRGLQLLFYSVGIGQISSEVPQNLSASRPQDRQFILSSKKLLLSDSGFYLCAWVGMAYNEQFFGPGTRLTVL.

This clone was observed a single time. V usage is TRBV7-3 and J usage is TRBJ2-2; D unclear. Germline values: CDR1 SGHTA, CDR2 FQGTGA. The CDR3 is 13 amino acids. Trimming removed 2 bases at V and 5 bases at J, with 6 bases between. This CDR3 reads CASSLYGTGELFF. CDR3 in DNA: TGTGCCAGCAGCTTATACGGGACCGGGGAGCTGTTTTTT.

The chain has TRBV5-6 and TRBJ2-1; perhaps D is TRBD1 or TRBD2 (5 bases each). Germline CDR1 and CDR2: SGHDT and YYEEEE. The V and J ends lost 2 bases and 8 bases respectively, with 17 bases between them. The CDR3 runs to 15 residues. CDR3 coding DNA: TGTGCCAGCAGCTTTGGCGCAGGGACCAGGCATGAGCAGTTCTTC. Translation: CASSFGAGTRHEQFF.

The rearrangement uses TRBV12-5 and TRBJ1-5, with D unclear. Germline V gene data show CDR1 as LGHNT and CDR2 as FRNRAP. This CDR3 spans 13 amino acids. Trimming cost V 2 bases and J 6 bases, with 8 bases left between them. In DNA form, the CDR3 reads TGTGCTAGTGGTTTGAGTTTCGGTCAGCCCCAGCATTTT. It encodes CASGLSFGQPQHF.

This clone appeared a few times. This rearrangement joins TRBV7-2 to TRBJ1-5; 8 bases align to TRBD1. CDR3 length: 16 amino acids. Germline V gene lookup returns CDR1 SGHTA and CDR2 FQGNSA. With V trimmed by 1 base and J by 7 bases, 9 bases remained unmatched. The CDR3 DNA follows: TGTGCCAGCAGCTTAGATCGCAGGGGGCTGGGGCAGCCCCAGCATTTT. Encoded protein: CASSLDRRGLGQPQHF.

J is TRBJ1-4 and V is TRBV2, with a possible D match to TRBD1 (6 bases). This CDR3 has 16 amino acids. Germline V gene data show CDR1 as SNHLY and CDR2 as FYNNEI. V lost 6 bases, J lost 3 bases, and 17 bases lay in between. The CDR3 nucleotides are TGTGCCAGCAGGCGGACAACAGGGATCCCTAATGAAAAACTGTTTTTT. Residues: CASRRTTGIPNEKLFF.